The 22 T cell receptor beta chains listed next were all sequenced from one sample in a study of PD-1 blockade in mismatch repair-deficient tumors. Measured with immunoSEQ multiplex PCR; TCRdb has only the in-frame clones, and not every one. This table has about 34,000 clones, approximately 84% appearing once. Source: PBMCs, taken roughly 6 weeks after starting pembrolizumab. These receptors were obtained from an adult with mismatch repair-deficient cancer.

This chain links TRBV5-1 with TRBJ1-5; perhaps TRBD1 as D (5 bases). Germline CDR1 and CDR2: SGHRS and YFSETQ. There are 14 residues in the CDR3. Deletions cut 1 base from V and 5 bases from J, with 10 bases between. CDR3 sequence (DNA): TGCGCCAGCAGCTTGACGGGGGAAGATCAGCCCCAGCATTTT. Translated, it gives CASSLTGEDQPQHF.

In nucleotides, the CDR3 is TGTGCCAGCAGCCAAGTGGGGGGAACTGAAGCTTTCTTT. Translating gives CASSQVGGTEAFF. The rearrangement links TRBV14 to TRBJ1-1; possible D gene TRBD1, 5 bases. V was shortened by 1 base and J by 5 bases, with 8 bases between the two germline ends. Germline CDR1 SGHDN, CDR2 FVKESK. CDR3 length equals 13 residues.

The chain couples TRBV19 to TRBJ2-3; 12 positions match TRBD2. V trimming: 4 bases; J trimming: 6 bases; junction bases outside the gene matches: 5. Germline values: CDR1 LNHDA, CDR2 SQIVND (reference sequence). This CDR3 is built from 15 residues. The DNA of the CDR3 is TGTGCCAGTAGTAAGACTAGCGGGAGTCTGGATACGCAGTATTTT. This codes for CASSKTSGSLDTQYF.

The chain employs TRBV19 and TRBJ1-5; 9 bases line up with TRBD1. V lost 6 bases, J lost 6 bases, and 9 bases stayed unmatched. Germline V lookup: CDR1 LNHDA, CDR2 SQIVND (reference sequence). The CDR3 is made up of 15 amino acids. CDR3 residues: CASRSRQGEIQPQHF. The CDR3 nucleotides read TGTGCCAGTAGGTCGAGACAGGGGGAGATTCAGCCCCAGCATTTT.

The V and J genes are TRBV2 and TRBJ2-5; D might be TRBD2 (6 bases). The germline V gene has CDR1 SNHLY and CDR2 FYNNEI. The CDR3 consists of 13 residues. With 5 bases removed from V and 5 bases from J, the gap between germline ends came to 12 bases. The CDR3 bases are TGTGCCAGCAGTCCCTTAGGGAGGGAGACCCAGTACTTC. Residues: CASSPLGRETQYF.

This chain uses TRBV7-8 with TRBJ1-4; 8 bases are shared with TRBD1. After removal of 1 base from V and 8 bases from J, the junction contained 3 bases not matched to a gene. This CDR3 region has 14 residues. Germline values: CDR1 SGHVS, CDR2 FQNEAQ. CDR3: CASSLGTGKEKLFF. The CDR3 DNA sequence: TGTGCCAGCAGCTTAGGGACAGGGAAGGAAAAACTGTTTTTT.

The J gene is TRBJ1-2, the V gene TRBV5-1; D unresolved. Trimming cost V 0 bases and J 1 base, with 4 bases left between them. The CDR3 runs to 13 residues. Germline V CDR1 and CDR2: SGHRS, YFSETQ. The CDR3 nucleotides are TGCGCCAGCAGCTTGGGCGGTAACTATGGCTACACCTTC. Residues: CASSLGGNYGYTF.

The chain employs TRBV27 and TRBJ1-4; no clear D gene. Trimming removed 2 bases at V and 1 base at J, with 11 bases between. The CDR3 runs to 16 residues. Germline values: CDR1 MNHEY, CDR2 SMNVEV (reference sequence). CDR3 residues: CASSLSPSGTNEKLFF. CDR3 nucleotides: TGTGCCAGCAGTTTAAGCCCATCTGGAACTAATGAAAAACTGTTTTTT. Full variable domain (outside the CDR3, taken from reference TRBV27 and TRBJ1-4): EAQVTQNPRYLITVTGKKLTVTCSQNMNHEYMSWYRQDPGLGLRQIYYSMNVEVTDKGDVPEGYKVSRKEKRNFPLILESPSPNQTSLYFCASSLSPSGTNEKLFFGSGTQLSVL.

This clone was recorded only once. V gene TRBV19 combines with J gene TRBJ1-2, with 8 positions matching TRBD1. J lost 4 bases, V lost 2 bases, and 9 bases had no gene match. Germline V gene lookup returns CDR1 LNHDA and CDR2 SQIVND (reference sequence). CDR3 length: 16 amino acids. In nucleotides, the CDR3 is TGTGCCAGTAGTATAAAGGGGGCAGGGGGCAGCTATGGCTACACCTTC. This translates into CASSIKGAGGSYGYTF.

The chain uses TRBV5-5 and TRBJ2-7; D is possibly TRBD2 (6 bases). Between the trimmed V and J ends, which lost 0 bases and 1 base, there was a span of 8 bases. Looked up from germline, CDR1 is SGHKS and CDR2 is YYEKEE (reference sequence). The CDR3 spans 14 residues. CDR3 nucleotide sequence: TGTGCCAGCAGCTTGGGACTAGTGTCCTACGAGCAGTACTTC. This codes for CASSLGLVSYEQYF.

The chain employs TRBV18 and TRBJ1-2; 7 positions match TRBD1. CDR1 KGHSH and CDR2 LQKENI come from the germline V gene. Losses at the gene ends were 3 bases for V and 4 bases for J; bases not matched to a gene: 14. The CDR3 covers 17 residues. This chain's CDR3 is CASSPWDSSNLPYGYTF. DNA of the CDR3: TGTGCCAGCTCACCTTGGGACAGCTCCAACCTTCCCTATGGCTACACCTTC.

This chain links TRBV19 with TRBJ1-1; unclear D gene. Germline V gene data show CDR1 as LNHDA and CDR2 as SQIVND (reference sequence). With 1 base removed from V and 4 bases from J, the gap between germline ends came to 10 bases. This CDR3 contains 14 residues. CDR3: CASSIGGRITEAFF. Here the CDR3 DNA reads TGTGCCAGTAGTATAGGAGGTCGAATCACTGAAGCTTTCTTT.

This chain's CDR3 is CASSYGDTGELFF. CDR3 sequence (DNA): TGCGCCAGCAGCTACGGGGACACCGGGGAGCTGTTTTTT. The chain employs TRBV5-1 and TRBJ2-2; D might be TRBD2 (5 bases). The germline CDR1 and CDR2 sequences are SGHRS and YFSETQ. The length of the CDR3 is 13 residues. V was trimmed by 3 bases and J by 3 bases, leaving 6 bases between them. The full variable domain, in which reference TRBV5-1 and TRBJ2-2 provide the parts outside the CDR3, is KAGVTQTPRYLIKTRGQQVTLSCSPISGHRSVSWYQQTPGQGLQFLFEYFSETQRNKGNFPGRFSGRQFSNSRSEMNVSTLELGDSALYLCASSYGDTGELFFGEGSRLTVL.

The V gene is TRBV4-2, the J gene TRBJ1-1; TRBD1 is a possible D gene (5 bases). V was shortened by 3 bases and J by 4 bases, with 9 bases between the two germline ends. Germline lookup yields CDR1 LGHNA and CDR2 YNFKEQ. The CDR3 is 13 residues long. CDR3 bases: TGTGCCAGCAGCCACGACAGAATCACTGAAGCTTTCTTT. It translates to CASSHDRITEAFF.

The chain has TRBV5-4 and TRBJ1-1, with 7 bases matching TRBD1. J was trimmed by 4 bases and V by 3 bases; bases with no gene match: 6. Germline V CDR1 and CDR2: SGHNT, YYREEE (reference sequence). CDR3 length equals 14 residues. The CDR3 coding sequence is TGTGCCAGCAGCTCGGACTCAGGGGGCACTGAAGCTTTCTTT. The encoded protein is CASSSDSGGTEAFF.

The CDR3 loop is CASTWVGGRNEQFF. CDR3 nucleotide sequence: TGTGCCAGCACCTGGGTGGGGGGGCGTAATGAGCAGTTCTTC. V and J are TRBV6-1 and TRBJ2-1; D is possibly TRBD2 (7 bases). Trimming left V 7 bases short and J 7 bases short, with 17 bases between. The germline V gene encodes CDR1 MNHNS and CDR2 SASEGT. The CDR3 extends over 14 amino acids.

This clone was counted between two and nine times. This sequence joins TRBV13 and TRBJ2-7; D is possibly TRBD2 (5 bases). V dropped 4 bases and J dropped 0 bases, with 13 bases sitting between them. Germline-derived CDR1 and CDR2 are PRHDT and FYEKMQ (reference sequence). CDR3 length equals 15 residues. CDR3 residues: CASSSRTLSSYEQYF. The CDR3 DNA is TGTGCCAGCAGCTCCAGGACTTTGAGCTCCTACGAGCAGTACTTC.

The V call is TRBV6-1, the J call TRBJ2-5, with 13 bases matching TRBD2. J gave up 6 bases and V 6 bases, and 7 bases lay outside the gene matches. The CDR3 covers 15 residues. Per the germline V gene, CDR1 is MNHNS and CDR2 is SASEGT. CDR3 residues: CASRWTSGSPKTQYF. The DNA for the CDR3 is TGTGCCAGCAGATGGACTAGCGGGAGTCCAAAGACCCAGTACTTC.

This chain uses TRBV5-4 with TRBJ2-7, with 7 bases that match TRBD1. Looked up from germline, CDR1 is SGHNT and CDR2 is YYREEE (reference sequence). V trimming: 4 bases; J trimming: 3 bases; junction bases outside the gene matches: 7. The CDR3 has 14 amino acids. CDR3 sequence (DNA): TGTGCCAGCAGCCCCGGACAGGACGTCTACGAGCAGTACTTC. Translating gives CASSPGQDVYEQYF.

The CDR3, as DNA: TGTGCCAGCAGCTCCCTCTTAGTCCGCAATGAGCAGTTCTTC. Translation gives CASSSLLVRNEQFF. The V and J genes are TRBV11-2 and TRBJ2-1; the D is unclear. This CDR3 comprises 14 residues. Trimming left V 4 bases short and J 6 bases short, with 13 bases between. CDR1 and CDR2 from the germline V gene are SGHAT and FQNNGV.

J is TRBJ1-3 and V is TRBV28; D may be TRBD1 (6 bases). CDR1 is MDHEN and CDR2 is SYDVKM in the germline V gene. CDR3 size: 15 residues. Trimming cost V 6 bases and J 4 bases, with 16 bases left between them. DNA for the CDR3: TGTGCCAGCAGCCGCGCGGGGGCGAGGGGAAACACCATATATTTT. Residues: CASSRAGARGNTIYF. Filled out from reference TRBV28 and TRBJ1-3, the complete variable domain reads DVKVTQSSRYLVKRTGEKVFLECVQDMDHENMFWYRQDPGLGLRLIYFSYDVKMKEKGDIPEGYSVSREKKERFSLILESASTNQTSMYLCASSRAGARGNTIYFGEGSWLTVV.

The J gene is TRBJ2-1, the V gene TRBV19, with D perhaps TRBD2 (5 bases). Looked up from germline, CDR1 is LNHDA and CDR2 is SQIVND (reference sequence). Trimming took 5 bases from V and 7 from J, leaving 24 bases between them. This CDR3 is 17 amino acids long. The CDR3 sequence: CASSLWRGRAVGNEQFF. The DNA for the CDR3 is TGTGCCAGTAGTCTATGGAGAGGGCGGGCAGTGGGTAATGAGCAGTTCTTC.